The 31 T cell receptor beta chains presented below share a single source sample, sequenced in a study of T cell changes during pregnancy in multiple sclerosis. Profiling relied on immunoSEQ multiplex PCR, and the TCRdb table lists in-frame clones only, not all of them. The sample yields 100,000 or so clones, 90% to 95% seen once. The specimen was peripheral blood, collected before pregnancy. These receptors came from a female donor with multiple sclerosis, enrolled in a pregnancy study.

This clone was seen a handful of times. This sequence joins TRBV10-3 and TRBJ1-1; D is unresolved. The V and J ends lost 5 bases and 0 bases respectively, with 7 bases between them. CDR1 ENHRY and CDR2 SYGVKD come from the germline V gene. The CDR3 loop spans 13 amino acids. As DNA, the CDR3 is TGTGCCATCAGTCCCCAATTGAACACTGAAGCTTTCTTT. This sequence encodes CAISPQLNTEAFF.

This chain links TRBV19 with TRBJ1-1; 7 bases are shared with TRBD1. The J segment lost 1 base and the V segment lost 6 bases, leaving 5 bases of the junction unmatched. Germline CDR1 is LNHDA and CDR2 is SQIVND (reference sequence). This CDR3 is 14 amino acids long. CDR3 coding DNA: TGTGCCAGTAGGCCCGGGGACAGGAACACTGAAGCTTTCTTT. Translating gives CASRPGDRNTEAFF. Full variable domain (missing parts from reference TRBV19 and TRBJ1-1): DGGITQSPKYLFRKEGQNVTLSCEQNLNHDAMYWYRQDPGQGLRLIYYSQIVNDFQKGDIAEGYSVSREKKESFPLTVTSAQKNPTAFYLCASRPGDRNTEAFFGQGTRLTVV.

This chain joins TRBV11-2 and TRBJ1-1; D may be TRBD1 (6 bases). CDR1 and CDR2 from the germline V gene are SGHAT and FQNNGV. There are 16 residues in the CDR3. Trimming cost V 3 bases and J 0 bases, with 14 bases left between them. CDR3: CASSFPTGRVNTEAFF. The CDR3 region has the DNA TGTGCCAGCAGCTTTCCGACAGGTAGGGTGAACACTGAAGCTTTCTTT.

This chain uses TRBV4-3 with TRBJ1-4, with D uncertain. From germline, CDR1 is LGHNA and CDR2 YSLEER. Trimming left V 4 bases short and J 2 bases short, with 11 bases between. This CDR3 has 15 residues. This chain's CDR3 is CASSPAGGTNEKLFF. The CDR3 coding sequence is TGCGCCAGCAGCCCGGCGGGAGGCACTAATGAAAAACTGTTTTTT.

A remark on this clone: At one boundary the junction diverges from the germline segment, which might be a read error. The chain recombines TRBV7-2 with TRBJ1-1; D is undetermined. Germline CDR1 and CDR2: SGHTA and FQGNSA. This CDR3 contains 15 residues. CDR3 region: CASTLGRGMNTEAFF. CDR3 bases: TGTGCCAGCACCTTAGGTCGGGGAATGAACACTGAAGCTTTCTTT.

The V gene is TRBV7-2, the J gene TRBJ2-1, with D perhaps TRBD2 (5 bases). CDR1 is SGHTA and CDR2 is FQGNSA in the germline V gene. Trimming took off 3 bases at V and 6 bases at J, with 12 bases between the two ends. This CDR3 has 14 residues. The CDR3 spells CASSFRGESNEQFF. DNA for the CDR3: TGTGCCAGCAGCTTTCGTGGGGAGTCCAATGAGCAGTTCTTC.

The chain carries TRBV30 and TRBJ1-4, with 9 bases identical to TRBD1. Germline V gives CDR1 GTSNPN, CDR2 SVGIG (reference sequence). CDR3 size: 15 residues. The junction had 8 bases not matched to a gene; V was cut back by 1 base and J by 8 bases. The CDR3 here is CAWSGVRGTGEKLFF. CDR3 sequence (DNA): TGTGCCTGGAGTGGAGTTCGGGGGACAGGGGAAAAACTGTTTTTT.

The CDR3 loop is CAWSVHNQPQHF. CDR3 nucleotides: TGTGCCTGGAGTGTACATAATCAGCCCCAGCATTTT. The J gene is TRBJ1-5, the V gene TRBV30; D not certain. CDR1 and CDR2 (germline): GTSNPN, SVGIG (reference sequence). Trimming took off 0 bases at V and 4 bases at J, with 4 bases between the two ends. The CDR3 runs to 12 residues.

The gene calls are TRBV6-1 and TRBJ2-1, with TRBD1 matching 9 bases. There are 15 residues in the CDR3. The germline V gene encodes CDR1 MNHNS and CDR2 SASEGT. The CDR3 sequence is CGIQQGATLWNEQFF. In DNA form, the CDR3 reads TGTGGCATTCAACAGGGGGCTACTCTCTGGAATGAGCAGTTCTTC.

This chain joins TRBV7-8 and TRBJ2-1; 12 bases match TRBD2. Per germline, CDR1 SGHVS and CDR2 FQNEAQ. The CDR3 spans 19 residues. Trimming at V came to 10 bases and at J to 5 bases, leaving 21 bases not matched to a gene. The CDR3, as DNA: TGTGCCACTTGGGCGGGGGGGCTAGCGGGAGGGCCTCTCGACAATGAGCAGTTCTTC. This translates into CATWAGGLAGGPLDNEQFF.

The V gene is TRBV10-1, the J gene TRBJ1-2; D unclear. The CDR3 length is 13 residues. Germline values: CDR1 WNHNN, CDR2 SYGVQD (reference sequence). The V and J ends lost 3 bases and 2 bases respectively, with 7 bases between them. The CDR3 bases are TGCGCCAGCAGTGATGGTCAGAACTATGGCTACACCTTC. It codes for CASSDGQNYGYTF.

V and J are TRBV2 and TRBJ1-5, with TRBD1 identical over 8 bases. V shed 6 bases, J shed 5 bases, and the junction held 3 bases outside the gene matches. The CDR3 extends over 13 amino acids. In germline, CDR1 is SNHLY, CDR2 FYNNEI. The CDR3 DNA is TGTGCCAGCAGCGGGACAGGATATCAGCCCCAGCATTTT. Amino acids: CASSGTGYQPQHF.

The genes are TRBV6-5 and TRBJ1-2; TRBD1 matches at 9 bases. The CDR3 extends over 16 amino acids. Unmatched junction bases numbered 5, after V lost 0 bases and J lost 3 bases. Germline assignment: CDR1 MNHEY and CDR2 SVGAGI. The DNA for the CDR3 is TGTGCCAGCAGTTACTCGTCCGGGACAGGGCACTATGGCTACACCTTC. This codes for CASSYSSGTGHYGYTF.

This sequence joins TRBV11-2 and TRBJ1-5, with unresolved D. The CDR3 runs to 14 residues. V was shortened by 1 base and J by 7 bases, with 11 bases between the two germline ends. Germline values: CDR1 SGHAT, CDR2 FQNNGV. The CDR3 coding sequence is TGTGCCAGCAGCTTAGCCGGGATCTCCCAGCCCCAGCATTTT. It translates to CASSLAGISQPQHF.

This clone has only a few counts. The chain employs TRBV15 and TRBJ2-5, with 7 bases lining up with TRBD2. CDR3 length equals 13 residues. Trimming cost V 6 bases and J 9 bases; bases outside gene matches: 10. CDR1 is LNHNV and CDR2 is YYDKDF in the germline V gene (reference sequence). The CDR3 coding sequence is TGTGCCACCAGGGATGGTAGCCTAGCGGCCCAGTACTTC. Translated: CATRDGSLAAQYF.

The CDR3 reads CASSLVAGNTGELFF. CDR3 bases: TGCGCCAGCAGCTTGGTGGCAGGGAACACCGGGGAGCTGTTTTTT. The chain joins TRBV5-1 to TRBJ2-2; D is unclear. V lost 0 bases to trimming and J lost 1 base, with 7 bases between them. The CDR3 is made up of 15 amino acids. The germline gives CDR1 SGHRS, CDR2 YFSETQ.

CDR3 region: CASSQLPLGRGGDTQYF. In DNA, the CDR3 is TGCGCCAGCAGCCAACTCCCGCTTGGACGAGGGGGAGATACGCAGTATTTT. The chain recombines TRBV4-3 with TRBJ2-3, with D tentatively TRBD1 (6 bases). The CDR3 is 17 amino acids. Trimming removed 2 bases at V and 5 bases at J, with 20 bases between. Germline values: CDR1 LGHNA, CDR2 YSLEER.

V gene TRBV5-8 combines with J gene TRBJ2-7; TRBD1 matches 8 bases. V was clipped by 6 bases and J by 6 bases; unmatched bases: 11. The V gene's germline CDR1 is SGHTS and CDR2 YDEGEE. This CDR3 has 14 amino acids. For the CDR3, the DNA is TGTGCCAGCACTGTGACACAGGGGGTGGTCGAGCAGTACTTC. This encodes CASTVTQGVVEQYF.

The chain carries TRBV5-4 and TRBJ2-1; 16 bases agree with TRBD2. Germline V gene lookup returns CDR1 SGHNT and CDR2 YYREEE (reference sequence). J gave up 8 bases and V 5 bases, and 4 bases lay outside the gene matches. This CDR3 is built from 15 residues. The CDR3 loop reads CASSYGTSGRDEQFF. The CDR3 nucleotides read TGTGCCAGCAGTTATGGGACTAGCGGGAGGGATGAGCAGTTCTTC.

This clone was detected a few times. The chain carries TRBV19 and TRBJ1-1, with D possibly TRBD1 on 5 matching bases. CDR1 LNHDA and CDR2 SQIVND come from the germline V gene (reference sequence). The V gene lost 6 bases and the J gene lost 7 bases, with 15 bases spanning the gap. The CDR3 runs to 13 residues. CDR3 loop: CASRPSPQVEAFF. CDR3 bases: TGTGCCAGTAGACCAAGCCCACAGGTTGAAGCTTTCTTT.

The rearrangement uses TRBV11-2 and TRBJ2-6; no firm D call. Germline values: CDR1 SGHAT, CDR2 FQNNGV. The ends were cut back, 2 bases at V and 1 base at J, with 6 bases in the middle. The length of the CDR3 is 15 residues. In DNA, the CDR3 is TGTGCCAGCAGCTTACCCGGGTCTGGGGCCAACGTCCTGACTTTC. This translates into CASSLPGSGANVLTF. Based on the CDR3 plus reference TRBV11-2 and TRBJ2-6, the full variable domain is EAGVAQSPRYKIIEKRQSVAFWCNPISGHATLYWYQQILGQGPKLLIQFQNNGVVDDSQLPKDRFSAERLKGVDSTLKIQPAKLEDSAVYLCASSLPGSGANVLTFGAGSRLTVL.

CDR3 residues: CAWSVGQGGTEAFF. The CDR3 DNA sequence: TGTGCCTGGAGTGTGGGACAGGGGGGCACTGAAGCTTTCTTT. The J gene is TRBJ1-1, the V gene TRBV30, with 11 bases identical to TRBD1. V lost 0 bases, J lost 4 bases, and 1 base stayed unmatched. The CDR3 length is 14 residues. Germline V gene lookup returns CDR1 GTSNPN and CDR2 SVGIG (reference sequence).

The chain recombines TRBV30 with TRBJ1-1; 9 bases line up with TRBD1. The CDR3 is 12 residues long. CDR1 is GTSNPN, CDR2 SVGIG, per germline (reference sequence). The CDR3 DNA sequence: TGTGCGAGAGACAGGGGGGGGACTGAAGCTTTCTTT. Amino acid sequence: CARDRGGTEAFF.

V gene TRBV10-3 combines with J gene TRBJ2-7; 8 bases are shared with TRBD1. V was clipped by 6 bases and J by 1 base; unmatched bases: 5. From germline, CDR1 is ENHRY and CDR2 SYGVKD. CDR3 length equals 14 residues. This CDR3 is CAIRVDRASYEQYF. The CDR3 coding sequence is TGTGCCATCAGGGTGGACAGGGCATCCTACGAGCAGTACTTC.

This clone was seen a single time. The chain uses TRBV7-9 and TRBJ1-3, with D possibly being TRBD1 (5 bases). Germline-derived CDR1 and CDR2 are SEHNR and FQNEAQ (reference sequence). The V end was cut by 5 bases, the J end by 6 bases, with 11 bases between. The CDR3 runs to 13 residues. CDR3 DNA: TGTGCCAGCAGCCCCGAAGGGGAAAACACCATATATTTT. Protein: CASSPEGENTIYF. Drawing the rest from reference TRBV7-9 and TRBJ1-3, the complete variable domain is DTGVSQNPRHKITKRGQNVTFRCDPISEHNRLYWYRQTLGQGPEFLTYFQNEAQLEKSRLLSDRFSAERPKGSFSTLEIQRTEQGDSAMYLCASSPEGENTIYFGEGSWLTVV.

The chain uses TRBV13 and TRBJ2-7; weak D call: TRBD1 (5 bases). V lost 1 base, J lost 5 bases, and 12 bases lay in between. This CDR3 has 14 residues. Per the germline V gene, CDR1 is PRHDT and CDR2 is FYEKMQ (reference sequence). As DNA, the CDR3 is TGTGCCAGCAGCTTAGAAGGGGATATAGACGAGCAGTACTTC. As protein: CASSLEGDIDEQYF.

CDR3 in DNA: TGTGCCAGCAGCCTGAGACAGGACCGCTCCTACGAGCAGTACTTC. It codes for CASSLRQDRSYEQYF. J is TRBJ2-7 and V is TRBV5-5; TRBD1 might be the D (6 bases). Per the germline V gene, CDR1 is SGHKS and CDR2 is YYEKEE (reference sequence). Between the trimmed V and J ends, which lost 4 bases and 0 bases, there was a span of 14 bases. The CDR3 contains 15 residues.

V gene TRBV7-9 combines with J gene TRBJ2-2; a possible D gene is TRBD2 (7 bases). Germline V CDR1 and CDR2: SEHNR, FQNEAQ (reference sequence). Trimming took off 4 bases at V and 5 bases at J, with 20 bases between the two ends. The CDR3 totals 17 residues. The CDR3 bases are TGTGCCAGCAGCTCAAGGGGGGGGGCGCAAGAGACCGGGGAGCTGTTTTTT. Translating gives CASSSRGGAQETGELFF. The full variable domain, its missing parts supplied by reference TRBV7-9 and TRBJ2-2, is DTGVSQNPRHKITKRGQNVTFRCDPISEHNRLYWYRQTLGQGPEFLTYFQNEAQLEKSRLLSDRFSAERPKGSFSTLEIQRTEQGDSAMYLCASSSRGGAQETGELFFGEGSRLTVL.

The chain uses TRBV7-6 and TRBJ2-7; 8 positions agree with TRBD2. V lost 1 base to trimming and J lost 6 bases; unmatched junction nucleotides: 14. The CDR3 spans 17 residues. CDR1 is SGHVS and CDR2 is FNYEAQ in the germline V gene. The CDR3 DNA reads TGTGCCAGCAGCTTAGAGTCGGGAGGGCCTTCTCTTTCCGAGCAGTACTTC. Amino acid sequence: CASSLESGGPSLSEQYF.

CDR3 region: CASSIFGGSTDTQYF. In DNA form, the CDR3 reads TGTGCCAGTAGTATCTTCGGGGGTAGCACAGATACGCAGTATTTT. This chain uses TRBV19 with TRBJ2-3; D is perhaps TRBD2 (6 bases). The CDR3 spans 15 residues. From germline, CDR1 is LNHDA and CDR2 SQIVND (reference sequence). V gave up 3 bases and J gave up 0 bases, with 10 bases separating them.

V gene TRBV27 combines with J gene TRBJ2-7; 9 bases are a match to TRBD1. Germline CDR1 MNHEY, CDR2 SMNVEV (reference sequence). V lost 2 bases, J lost 5 bases, and 4 bases stayed unmatched. CDR3 size: 14 residues. The CDR3 DNA reads TGTGCCAGCAGTTTAGACAGGGGGGTCGACGAGCAGTACTTC. Translation gives CASSLDRGVDEQYF.